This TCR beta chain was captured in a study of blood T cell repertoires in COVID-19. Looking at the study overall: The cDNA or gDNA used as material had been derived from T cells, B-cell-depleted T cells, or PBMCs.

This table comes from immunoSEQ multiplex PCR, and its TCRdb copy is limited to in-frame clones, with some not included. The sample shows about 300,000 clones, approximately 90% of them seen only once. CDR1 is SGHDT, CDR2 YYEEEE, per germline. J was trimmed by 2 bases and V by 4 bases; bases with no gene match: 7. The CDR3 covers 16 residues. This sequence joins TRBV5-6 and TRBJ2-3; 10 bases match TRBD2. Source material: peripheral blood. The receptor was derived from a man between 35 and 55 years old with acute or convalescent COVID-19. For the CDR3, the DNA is TGTGCCAGCAGCCCTTTAGCGGGGGGCTACACAGATACGCAGTATTTT. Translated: CASSPLAGGYTDTQYF.